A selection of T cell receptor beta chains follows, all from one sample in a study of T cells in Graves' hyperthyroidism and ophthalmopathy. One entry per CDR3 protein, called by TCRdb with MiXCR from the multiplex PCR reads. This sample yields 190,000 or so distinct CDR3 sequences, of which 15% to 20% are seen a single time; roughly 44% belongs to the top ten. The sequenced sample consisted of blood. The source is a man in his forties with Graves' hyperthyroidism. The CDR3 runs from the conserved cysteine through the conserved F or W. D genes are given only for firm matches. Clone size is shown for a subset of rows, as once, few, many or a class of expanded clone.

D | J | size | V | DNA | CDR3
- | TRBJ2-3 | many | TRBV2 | TGTGCCAGCAGTGTAGGCAGGGGCGATACGCAGTATTTT | CASSVGRGDTQYF
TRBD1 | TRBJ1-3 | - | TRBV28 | TGTGCCAGCAGTGCTTTGGAGACAGGGGAAAACACCATATATTTT | CASSALETGENTIYF
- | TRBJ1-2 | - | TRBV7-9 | TGTGCCAGCAGCTCCCTACTTTGGGCCTCTAACTGTGGCTACACCTTC | CASSSLLWASNCGYTF
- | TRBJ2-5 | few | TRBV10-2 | TGCGCCAGCAGCCCTCTCTACGTTGGGAATTTGGAGACCCAGTACTTC | CASSPLYVGNLETQYF
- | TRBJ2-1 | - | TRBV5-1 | TGCGCCAGCAGCTTGGACCTAGCAGGTTTGAGTGAGCAGTTCTTC | CASSLDLAGLSEQFF
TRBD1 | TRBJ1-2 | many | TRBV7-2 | TGTGCCAGCAGCGCTAGACAGGGGCGGGGCTACACCTTC | CASSARQGRGYTF
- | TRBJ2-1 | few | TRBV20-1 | TGCAGTGCGATTTTAGGGGGGACCTCCTACAATGAGCAGTTCTTC | CSAILGGTSYNEQFF
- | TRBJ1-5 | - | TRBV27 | TGTGCCAGCAGCAGACGGGTAGTGAGGGGGAACAATCAGCCCCAGCATTTT | CASSRRVVRGNNQPQHF
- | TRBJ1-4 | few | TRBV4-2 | TGTGCCAGCAGCCCGGGTGAGGGCAGGGGTGCAACTAATGAAAAACTGTTTTTT | CASSPGEGRGATNEKLFF
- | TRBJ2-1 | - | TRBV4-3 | TGCGCCAGCAGCCAAGATCGTTGGGTACCCTCCTACAATGAGCAGTTCTTC | CASSQDRWVPSYNEQFF
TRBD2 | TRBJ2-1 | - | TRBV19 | TGTGCCAGTAACCCTAGCGGGGGGCCGGAGCAGTTCTTC | CASNPSGGPEQFF
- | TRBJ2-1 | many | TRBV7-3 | TGTGCCAGCAGCTCAAGAGGGGACTACAATGAGCAGTTCTTC | CASSSRGDYNEQFF
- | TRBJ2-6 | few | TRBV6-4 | TGTGCCAGCAGTGACTCACAGGCTGGGGCCAACGTCCTGACTTTC | CASSDSQAGANVLTF
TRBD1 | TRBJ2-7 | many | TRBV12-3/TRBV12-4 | TGTGCCAGCAGTATGAAAGGACAGGGGGCCTACGAGCAGTACTTC | CASSMKGQGAYEQYF
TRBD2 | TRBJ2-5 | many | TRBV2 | TGTGCCAGCACCTTGGGACTAGCGGTTCAAGAGACCCAGTACTTC | CASTLGLAVQETQYF
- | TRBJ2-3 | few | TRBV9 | TGTGCCAGCAGCGTAGTCTCAGCCACAGATACGCAGTATTTT | CASSVVSATDTQYF
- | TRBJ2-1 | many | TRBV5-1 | TGCGCCAGCAGCTTGGGTCGGCCTCAGGGTGAGCAGTTCTTC | CASSLGRPQGEQFF
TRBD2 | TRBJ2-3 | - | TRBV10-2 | TGCGCCAGCCGTAGACTAGCGGCTAGCACAGATACGCAGTATTTT | CASRRLAASTDTQYF
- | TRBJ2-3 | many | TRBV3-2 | TGTGCCAGCTACCGCGCCCCCACAGATACGCAGTATTTT | CASYRAPTDTQYF
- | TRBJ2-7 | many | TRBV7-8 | TGTGCCAGCAGCTTAGCGGTAGGAAACTACGAGCAGTACTTC | CASSLAVGNYEQYF
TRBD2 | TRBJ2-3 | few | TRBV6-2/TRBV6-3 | TGTGCCAGCAGTTACTCCCCCACTAGCGGGGGCCCCACAGATACGCAGTATTTT | CASSYSPTSGGPTDTQYF
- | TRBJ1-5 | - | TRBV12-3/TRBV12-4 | TGTGCCAGCAGTTATAGGGACCATCAGCCCCAGCATTTT | CASSYRDHQPQHF
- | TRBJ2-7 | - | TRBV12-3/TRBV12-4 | TGTGCCAGCAAAGAGACTACTTCCTACGAGCAGTACTTC | CASKETTSYEQYF
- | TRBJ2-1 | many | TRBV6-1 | TGTGCCAGCAGTGAAGCTAGTATCCACAATGAGCAGTTCTTC | CASSEASIHNEQFF
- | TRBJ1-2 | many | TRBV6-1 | TGTGCCGGAAACCGGGACGGGAACTATGGCTACACCTTC | CAGNRDGNYGYTF
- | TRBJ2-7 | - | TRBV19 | TGTGCCAGTAGTACCGCCCACGAGCAGTACTTC | CASSTAHEQYF
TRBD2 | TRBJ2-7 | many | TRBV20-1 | TGCAGTGCCCCAGGACTAGCGGGCCCCGAGCAGTACTTC | CSAPGLAGPEQYF
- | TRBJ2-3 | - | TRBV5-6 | TGTGCCAGCAGCTTGGCAGGGGTCAATTTGGTAGATACGCAGTATTTT | CASSLAGVNLVDTQYF
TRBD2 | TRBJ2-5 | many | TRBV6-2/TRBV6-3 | TGTGCCAGCACCGAACGGCTAGCGGGCGAAGAGACCCAGTACTTC | CASTERLAGEETQYF